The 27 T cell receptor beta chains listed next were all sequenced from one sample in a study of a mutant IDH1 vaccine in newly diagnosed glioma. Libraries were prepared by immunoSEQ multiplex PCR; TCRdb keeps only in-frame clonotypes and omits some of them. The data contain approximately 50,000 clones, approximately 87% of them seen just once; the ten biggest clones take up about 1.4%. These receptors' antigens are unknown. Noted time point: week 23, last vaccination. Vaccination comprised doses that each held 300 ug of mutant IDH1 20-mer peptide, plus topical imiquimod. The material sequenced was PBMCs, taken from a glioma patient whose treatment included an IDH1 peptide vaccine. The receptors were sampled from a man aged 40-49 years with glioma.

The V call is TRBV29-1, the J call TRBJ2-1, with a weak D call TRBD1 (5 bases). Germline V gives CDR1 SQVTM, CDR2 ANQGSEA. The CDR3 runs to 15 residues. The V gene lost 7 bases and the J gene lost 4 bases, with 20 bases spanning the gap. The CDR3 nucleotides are TGCAGCGGGGGTGATCGGACATGGGGTTACAATGAGCAGTTCTTC. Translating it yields CSGGDRTWGYNEQFF.

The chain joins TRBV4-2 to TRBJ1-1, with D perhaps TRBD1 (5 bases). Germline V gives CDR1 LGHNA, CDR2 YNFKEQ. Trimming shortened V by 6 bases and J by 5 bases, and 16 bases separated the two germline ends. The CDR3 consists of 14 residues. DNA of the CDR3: TGTGCCAGCAGTCCTAGGGGCCGGACTACTGAAGCTTTCTTT. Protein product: CASSPRGRTTEAFF.

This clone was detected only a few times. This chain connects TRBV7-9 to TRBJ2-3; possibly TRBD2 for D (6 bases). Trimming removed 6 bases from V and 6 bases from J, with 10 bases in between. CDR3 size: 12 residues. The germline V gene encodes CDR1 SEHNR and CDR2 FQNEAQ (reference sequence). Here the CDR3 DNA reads TGTGCCAGCAGTCTAGCGTGGGATACGCAGTATTTT. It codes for CASSLAWDTQYF.

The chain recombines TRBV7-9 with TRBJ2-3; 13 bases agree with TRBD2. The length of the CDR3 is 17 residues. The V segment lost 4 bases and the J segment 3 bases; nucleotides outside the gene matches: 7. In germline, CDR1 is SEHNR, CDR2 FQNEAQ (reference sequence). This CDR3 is CASSSGLAGILTDTQYF. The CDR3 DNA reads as TGTGCCAGCAGCTCGGGACTAGCGGGAATCTTGACAGATACGCAGTATTTT.

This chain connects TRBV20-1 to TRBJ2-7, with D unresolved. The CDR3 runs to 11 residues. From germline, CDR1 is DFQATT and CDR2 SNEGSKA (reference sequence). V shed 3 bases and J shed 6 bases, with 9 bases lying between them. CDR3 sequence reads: CSARTYSEQYF. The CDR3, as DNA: TGCAGTGCTAGGACCTACTCCGAGCAGTACTTC.

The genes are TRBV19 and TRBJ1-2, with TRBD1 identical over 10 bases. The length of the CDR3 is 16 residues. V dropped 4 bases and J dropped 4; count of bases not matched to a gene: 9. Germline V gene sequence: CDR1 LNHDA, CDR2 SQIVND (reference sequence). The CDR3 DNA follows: TGTGCCAGTAGTACTCAGACAGGGGGCGGACCCTATGGCTACACCTTC. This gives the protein CASSTQTGGGPYGYTF. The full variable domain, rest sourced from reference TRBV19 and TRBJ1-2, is DGGITQSPKYLFRKEGQNVTLSCEQNLNHDAMYWYRQDPGQGLRLIYYSQIVNDFQKGDIAEGYSVSREKKESFPLTVTSAQKNPTAFYLCASSTQTGGGPYGYTFGSGTRLTVV.

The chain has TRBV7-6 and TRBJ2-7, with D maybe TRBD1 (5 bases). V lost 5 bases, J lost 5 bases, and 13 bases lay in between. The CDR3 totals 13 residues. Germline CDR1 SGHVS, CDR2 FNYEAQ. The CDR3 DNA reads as TGTGCCAGCAGCCCCGAAATGGGGCACGAGCAGTACTTC. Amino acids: CASSPEMGHEQYF.

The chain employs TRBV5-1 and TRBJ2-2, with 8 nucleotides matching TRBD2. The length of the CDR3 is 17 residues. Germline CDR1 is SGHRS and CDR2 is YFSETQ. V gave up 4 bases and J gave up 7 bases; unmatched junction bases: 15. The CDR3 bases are TGCGCCAGCAGCGCCGGACATTCCAGCGGGAGTGGCGGGGAGCTGTTTTTT. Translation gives CASSAGHSSGSGGELFF.

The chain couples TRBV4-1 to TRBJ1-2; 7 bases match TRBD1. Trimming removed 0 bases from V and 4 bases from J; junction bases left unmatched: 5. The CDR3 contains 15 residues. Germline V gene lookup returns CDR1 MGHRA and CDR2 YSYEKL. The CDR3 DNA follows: TGCGCCAGCAGCCAAGATCGCGGGACAGCCTATGGCTACACCTTC. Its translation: CASSQDRGTAYGYTF.

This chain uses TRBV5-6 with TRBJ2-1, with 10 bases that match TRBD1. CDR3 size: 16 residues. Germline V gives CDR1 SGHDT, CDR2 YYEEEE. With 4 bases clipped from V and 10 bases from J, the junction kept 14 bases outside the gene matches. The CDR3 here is CASSAPLGTGELEQFF. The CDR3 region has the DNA TGTGCCAGCAGCGCACCGTTAGGGACAGGGGAATTAGAGCAGTTCTTC.

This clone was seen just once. CDR3 nucleotides: TGTGCCAGCAGCTCTACCGTTAGCGGAAAATTCACCGGGGAGCTGTTTTTT. Translated, it gives CASSSTVSGKFTGELFF. The chain uses TRBV7-9 and TRBJ2-2; tentatively, D is TRBD2 (6 bases). The CDR3 is 17 amino acids. Germline CDR1 and CDR2: SEHNR and FQNEAQ (reference sequence). Trimming removed 4 bases at V and 4 bases at J, with 19 bases between.

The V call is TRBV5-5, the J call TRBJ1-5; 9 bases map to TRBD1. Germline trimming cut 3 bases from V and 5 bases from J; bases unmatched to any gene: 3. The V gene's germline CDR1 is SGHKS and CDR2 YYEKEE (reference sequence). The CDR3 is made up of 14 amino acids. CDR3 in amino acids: CASSSGTGHQPQHF. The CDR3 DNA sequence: TGTGCCAGCAGCTCCGGGACAGGGCATCAGCCCCAGCATTTT.

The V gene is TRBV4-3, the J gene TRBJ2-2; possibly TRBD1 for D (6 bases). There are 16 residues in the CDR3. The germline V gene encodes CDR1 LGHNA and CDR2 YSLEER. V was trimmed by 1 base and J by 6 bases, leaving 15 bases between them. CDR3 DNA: TGCGCCAGCAGCCAAGTGACAGGAATTGGGGCCGGGGAGCTGTTTTTT. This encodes CASSQVTGIGAGELFF.

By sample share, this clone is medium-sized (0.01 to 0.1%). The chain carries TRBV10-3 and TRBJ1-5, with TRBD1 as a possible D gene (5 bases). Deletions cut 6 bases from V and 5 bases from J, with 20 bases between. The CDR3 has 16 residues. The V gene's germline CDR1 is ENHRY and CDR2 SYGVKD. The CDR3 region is CAISEHSGAADQPQHF. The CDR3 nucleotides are TGTGCCATCAGCGAGCATTCCGGGGCAGCGGATCAGCCCCAGCATTTT.

For the CDR3, the DNA is TGTGCCAGCAGCCCCCGTGTAGCGGGAGTAGTCAACGTCCTGACTTTC. Translation: CASSPRVAGVVNVLTF. The chain has TRBV7-9 and TRBJ2-6; 9 bases are a match to TRBD2. The germline CDR1 and CDR2 sequences are SEHNR and FQNEAQ (reference sequence). V trimming: 5 bases; J trimming: 9 bases; junction bases outside the gene matches: 11. The CDR3 sequence is 16 residues long. The entire variable domain, with the rest obtained from reference TRBV7-9 and TRBJ2-6, is as follows: DTGVSQNPRHKITKRGQNVTFRCDPISEHNRLYWYRQTLGQGPEFLTYFQNEAQLEKSRLLSDRFSAERPKGSFSTLEIQRTEQGDSAMYLCASSPRVAGVVNVLTFGAGSRLTVL.

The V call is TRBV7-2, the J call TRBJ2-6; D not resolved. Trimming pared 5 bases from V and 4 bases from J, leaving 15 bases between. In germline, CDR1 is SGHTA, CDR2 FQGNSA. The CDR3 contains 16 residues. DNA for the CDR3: TGTGCCAGCAGCCCTTCCCCTGTATCCGGGGCCAACGTCCTGACTTTC. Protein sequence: CASSPSPVSGANVLTF.

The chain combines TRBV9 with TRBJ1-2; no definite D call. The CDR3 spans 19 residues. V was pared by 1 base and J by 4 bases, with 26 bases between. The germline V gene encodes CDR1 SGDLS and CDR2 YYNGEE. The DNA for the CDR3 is TGTGCCAGCAGCGTATCTCCAGGCGCGGCTTTAGTGACTCTCTATGGCTACACCTTC. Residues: CASSVSPGAALVTLYGYTF. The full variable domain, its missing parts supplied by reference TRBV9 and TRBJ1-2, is DSGVTQTPKHLITATGQRVTLRCSPRSGDLSVYWYQQSLDQGLQFLIQYYNGEERAKGNILERFSAQQFPDLHSELNLSSLELGDSALYFCASSVSPGAALVTLYGYTFGSGTRLTVV.

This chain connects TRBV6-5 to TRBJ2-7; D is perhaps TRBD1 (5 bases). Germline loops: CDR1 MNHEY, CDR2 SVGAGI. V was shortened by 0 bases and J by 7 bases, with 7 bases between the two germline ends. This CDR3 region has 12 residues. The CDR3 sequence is CASSYSGQEQYF. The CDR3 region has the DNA TGTGCCAGCAGTTACTCGGGGCAAGAGCAGTACTTC.

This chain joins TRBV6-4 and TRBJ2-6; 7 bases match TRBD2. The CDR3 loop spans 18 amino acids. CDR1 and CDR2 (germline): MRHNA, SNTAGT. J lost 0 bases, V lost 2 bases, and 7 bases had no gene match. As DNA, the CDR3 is TGTGCCAGCAGTGACCAGTCTAGCGGCCGCTCTGGGGCCAACGTCCTGACTTTC. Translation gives CASSDQSSGRSGANVLTF.

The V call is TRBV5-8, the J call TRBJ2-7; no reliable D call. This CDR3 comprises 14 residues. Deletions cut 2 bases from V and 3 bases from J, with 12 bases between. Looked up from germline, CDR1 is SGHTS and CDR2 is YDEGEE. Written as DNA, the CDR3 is TGTGCCAGCAGCTTCCCAGGAGAGAGCTACGAGCAGTACTTC. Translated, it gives CASSFPGESYEQYF.

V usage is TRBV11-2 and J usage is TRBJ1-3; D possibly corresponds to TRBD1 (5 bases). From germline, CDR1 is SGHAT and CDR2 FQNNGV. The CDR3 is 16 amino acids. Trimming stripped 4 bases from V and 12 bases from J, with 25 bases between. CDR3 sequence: CASSSRAGSSRGNIYF. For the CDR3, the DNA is TGTGCCAGCAGCTCTCGGGCCGGTTCGTCTAGGGGTAACATATATTTT.

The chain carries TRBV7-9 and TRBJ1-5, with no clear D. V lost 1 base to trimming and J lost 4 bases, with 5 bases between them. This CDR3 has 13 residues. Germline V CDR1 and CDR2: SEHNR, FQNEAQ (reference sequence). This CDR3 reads CASSLVGNQPQHF. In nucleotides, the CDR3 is TGTGCCAGCAGCTTAGTTGGAAATCAGCCCCAGCATTTT.

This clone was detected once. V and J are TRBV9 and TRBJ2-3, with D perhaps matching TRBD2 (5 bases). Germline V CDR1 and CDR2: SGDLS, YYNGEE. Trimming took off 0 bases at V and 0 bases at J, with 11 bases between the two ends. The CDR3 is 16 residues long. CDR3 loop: CASSVAGGHSTDTQYF. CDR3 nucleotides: TGTGCCAGCAGCGTAGCAGGCGGGCATAGCACAGATACGCAGTATTTT.

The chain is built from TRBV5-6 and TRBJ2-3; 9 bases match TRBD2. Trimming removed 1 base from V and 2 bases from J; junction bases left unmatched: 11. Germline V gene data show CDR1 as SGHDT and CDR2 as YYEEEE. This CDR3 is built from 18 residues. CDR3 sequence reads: CASSLSDRGRAYTDTQYF. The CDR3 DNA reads TGTGCCAGCAGCTTGAGCGATCGCGGGAGGGCCTACACAGATACGCAGTATTTT.

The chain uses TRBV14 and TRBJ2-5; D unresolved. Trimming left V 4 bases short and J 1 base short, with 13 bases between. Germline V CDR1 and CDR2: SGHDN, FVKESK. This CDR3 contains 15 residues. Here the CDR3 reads CASSPSSGTQETQYF. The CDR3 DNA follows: TGTGCCAGCAGCCCCAGTTCAGGAACCCAAGAGACCCAGTACTTC. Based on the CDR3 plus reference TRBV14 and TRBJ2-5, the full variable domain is EAGVTQFPSHSVIEKGQTVTLRCDPISGHDNLYWYRRVMGKEIKFLLHFVKESKQDESGMPNNRFLAERTGGTYSTLKVQPAELEDSGVYFCASSPSSGTQETQYFGPGTRLLVL.

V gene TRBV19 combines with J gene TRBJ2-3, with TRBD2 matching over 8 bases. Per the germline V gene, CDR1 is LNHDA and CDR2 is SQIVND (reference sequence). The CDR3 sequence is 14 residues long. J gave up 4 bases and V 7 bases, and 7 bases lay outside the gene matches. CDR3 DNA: TGTGCCAGTAAAGCGGGAGAGGCGCCAGATACGCAGTATTTT. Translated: CASKAGEAPDTQYF.

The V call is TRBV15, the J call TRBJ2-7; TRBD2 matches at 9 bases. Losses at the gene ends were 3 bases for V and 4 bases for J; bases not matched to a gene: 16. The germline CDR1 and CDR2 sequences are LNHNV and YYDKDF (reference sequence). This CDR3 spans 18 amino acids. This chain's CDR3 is CATSSGRLADYPRYEQYF. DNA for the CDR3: TGTGCCACCAGCAGCGGGCGACTAGCGGACTATCCCAGATACGAGCAGTACTTC.